This T cell receptor (beta chain) comes out of a study of T-cell memory formation after mild COVID-19. TCR alpha and TCR beta cDNA libraries with sample barcodes and UMIs came from 5'RACE using constant-segment primers. TCRdb analysed the 5' RACE reads with MiXCR anew, one entry per CDR3 protein. Found here are 100,000 to 150,000 distinct CDR3 sequences, roughly 6.2% of them singletons; the top ten hold about 2.2%. V dropped 4 bases and J dropped 0 bases, with 9 bases sitting between them. The CDR3 loop spans 15 amino acids. CDR1 is KGHDR, CDR2 SFDVKD, per germline. The sequencing sample was made of PBMCs or a T cell subset sorted from them (not recorded which). The TCR sequence derives from an adult woman who had mild COVID-19 (a few samples of this study predate the infection). Cell type and time point are not known. The chain is built from TRBV24-1 and TRBJ2-1; D unresolved. The CDR3 DNA follows: TGTGCCACCAGTGACCAAGGCCTCTCCTACAATGAGCAGTTCTTC. This translates into CATSDQGLSYNEQFF.